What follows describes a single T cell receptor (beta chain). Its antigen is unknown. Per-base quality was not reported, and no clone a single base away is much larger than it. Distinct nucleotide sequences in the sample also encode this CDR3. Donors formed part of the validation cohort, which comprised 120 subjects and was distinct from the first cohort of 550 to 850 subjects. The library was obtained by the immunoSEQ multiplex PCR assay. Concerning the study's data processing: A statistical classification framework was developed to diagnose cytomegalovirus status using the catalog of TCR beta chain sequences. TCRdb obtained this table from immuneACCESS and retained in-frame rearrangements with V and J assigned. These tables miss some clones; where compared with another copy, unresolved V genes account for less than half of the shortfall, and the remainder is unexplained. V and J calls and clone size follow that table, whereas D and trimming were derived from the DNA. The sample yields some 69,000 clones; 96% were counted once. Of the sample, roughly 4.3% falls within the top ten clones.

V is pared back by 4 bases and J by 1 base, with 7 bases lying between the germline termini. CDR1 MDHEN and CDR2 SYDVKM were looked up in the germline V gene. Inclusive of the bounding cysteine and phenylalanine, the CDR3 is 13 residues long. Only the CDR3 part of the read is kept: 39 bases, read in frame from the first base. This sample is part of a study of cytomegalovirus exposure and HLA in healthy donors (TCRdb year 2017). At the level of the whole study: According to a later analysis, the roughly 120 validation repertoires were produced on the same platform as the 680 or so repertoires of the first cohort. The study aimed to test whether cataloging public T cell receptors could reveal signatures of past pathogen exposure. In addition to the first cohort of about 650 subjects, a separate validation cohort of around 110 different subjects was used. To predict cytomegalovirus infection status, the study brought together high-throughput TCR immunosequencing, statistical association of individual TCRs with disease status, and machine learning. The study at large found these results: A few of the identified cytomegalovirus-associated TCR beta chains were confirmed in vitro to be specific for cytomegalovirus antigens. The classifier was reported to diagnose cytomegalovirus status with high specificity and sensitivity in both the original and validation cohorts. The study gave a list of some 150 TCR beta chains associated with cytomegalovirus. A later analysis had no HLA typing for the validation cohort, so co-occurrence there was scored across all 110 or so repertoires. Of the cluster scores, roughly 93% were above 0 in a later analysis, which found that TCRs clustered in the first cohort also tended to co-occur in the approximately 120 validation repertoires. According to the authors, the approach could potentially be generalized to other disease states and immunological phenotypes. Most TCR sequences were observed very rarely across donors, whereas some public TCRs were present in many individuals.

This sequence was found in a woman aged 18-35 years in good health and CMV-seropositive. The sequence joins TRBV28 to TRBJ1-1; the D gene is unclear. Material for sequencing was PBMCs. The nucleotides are TGTGCCAGCAGTTACGGCGGGAACACTGAAGCTTTCTTT. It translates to CASSYGGNTEAFF.